The 2 T cell receptor beta chains given below trace back to one sample, sequenced in a study of CD8+ T cells in alopecia areata. Treatment described: oral pan-JAK inhibitor, 5-10 mg twice daily. Extracted RNA was reverse transcribed into cDNA, the sequencing template. Sequencing was performed with immunoSEQ multiplex PCR; in TCRdb, only in-frame clones are kept and a portion is missing. The table has 95,000 to 100,000 clones, around 60% seen once. The sample consisted of CD8+ T cells sorted from blood, taken at week 4, from a patient treated with tofacitinib. The receptors originated from a human donor with alopecia areata.

This clone was seen only once. V and J are TRBV7-9 and TRBJ1-2; 11 positions agree with TRBD1. The length of the CDR3 is 15 residues. V gave up 5 bases and J gave up 8 bases; unmatched junction bases: 10. Germline CDR1 SEHNR, CDR2 FQNEAQ (reference sequence). This CDR3 reads CASSRGQGAQRGYTF. CDR3 bases: TGTGCCAGCAGCCGAGGACAGGGGGCGCAGAGGGGCTACACCTTC.

This clone was seen once. The chain links TRBV7-9 to TRBJ2-1; D gene ambiguous. Germline CDR1 is SEHNR and CDR2 is FQNEAQ (reference sequence). The CDR3 runs 12 residues. V lost 1 base and J lost 7, with 5 bases in between. The CDR3 protein is CASSLDLNEQFF. CDR3 sequence (DNA): TGTGCCAGCAGCTTAGACTTAAATGAGCAGTTCTTC.